Shown below are 10 T cell receptor beta chains from a single sample sequenced in a study of T cell responses to AZD1222 COVID-19 vaccine. The data were produced by immunoSEQ multiplex PCR, yet TCRdb's version contains in-frame clones alone and is incomplete. The table records about 82,000 clones, approximately 90% of them present only once. Sequenced material: peripheral blood, taken on day 0 of AZD1222 vaccination. These receptors were taken from an adult in good health.

J is TRBJ2-5 and V is TRBV5-1, with 10 bases matching TRBD2. The V and J ends lost 5 bases and 4 bases, in that order; junction bases with no gene match: 11. From germline, CDR1 is SGHRS and CDR2 YFSETQ. The CDR3 contains 16 residues. In DNA, the CDR3 is TGCGCCAGCAGACGAAGCGGGGGGGCCGAAGGAGAGACCCAGTACTTC. Its translation: CASRRSGGAEGETQYF.

V and J are TRBV6-5 and TRBJ2-7; TRBD1 might be the D (5 bases). Germline V gene lookup returns CDR1 MNHEY and CDR2 SVGAGI. This CDR3 contains 15 residues. Deletions cut 2 bases from V and 3 bases from J, with 14 bases between. As DNA, the CDR3 is TGTGCCAGCAGTTACCACCAGGGAAGGGGCTACGAGCAGTACTTC. Its translation: CASSYHQGRGYEQYF.

The chain uses TRBV9 and TRBJ2-1, with D possibly matching TRBD2 (6 bases). The germline CDR1 and CDR2 sequences are SGDLS and YYNGEE. The CDR3 is 15 amino acids. Trimming left V 4 bases short and J 4 bases short, with 15 bases between. The CDR3 DNA follows: TGTGCCAGCAGCTCCCAGGCGGGGCGATACAATGAGCAGTTCTTC. Translation: CASSSQAGRYNEQFF.

This clone has a single count. The rearrangement links TRBV23-1 to TRBJ2-7, with D possibly TRBD1 on 6 matching bases. Being an ORF, TRBV23-1 has a function that is uncertain. There are 17 residues in the CDR3. Trimming stripped 4 bases from V and 6 bases from J, with 25 bases between. CDR3 region: CASSPGRLGTPWGEQYF. The CDR3 region has the DNA TGCGCCAGCAGTCCCGGCCGCCTCGGGACACCTTGGGGCGAGCAGTACTTC.

The chain has TRBV28 and TRBJ1-2, with TRBD1 matching 10 bases. This CDR3 contains 14 residues. V shed 4 bases, J shed 5 bases, and the junction held 4 bases outside the gene matches. Germline-derived CDR1 and CDR2 are MDHEN and SYDVKM. In DNA, the CDR3 is TGTGCCAGCAGTTGGGACAGGGGTAGATATGGCTACACCTTC. The encoded protein is CASSWDRGRYGYTF.

The chain employs TRBV24-1 and TRBJ2-1; 10 bases line up with TRBD2. The length of the CDR3 is 19 residues. In germline, CDR1 is KGHDR, CDR2 SFDVKD. J gave up 5 bases and V 1 base, and 13 bases lay outside the gene matches. The CDR3 DNA follows: TGTGCCACCAGTGATTTCGAAGGGCCAGCTAGCGGGGGACACAATGAGCAGTTCTTC. Its translation: CATSDFEGPASGGHNEQFF.

This chain joins TRBV7-9 and TRBJ1-2, with 7 bases that match TRBD1. Germline lookup yields CDR1 SEHNR and CDR2 FQNEAQ (reference sequence). V lost 1 base and J lost 2; bases outside the gene matches: 1. The CDR3 covers 14 residues. The CDR3 loop reads CASSLEGQNYGYTF. The DNA of the CDR3 is TGTGCCAGCAGCTTAGAGGGACAGAACTATGGCTACACCTTC. Together with reference TRBV7-9 and TRBJ1-2, the CDR3 gives the full variable domain: DTGVSQNPRHKITKRGQNVTFRCDPISEHNRLYWYRQTLGQGPEFLTYFQNEAQLEKSRLLSDRFSAERPKGSFSTLEIQRTEQGDSAMYLCASSLEGQNYGYTFGSGTRLTVV.

The rearrangement uses TRBV5-1 and TRBJ1-1, with 9 nucleotides matching TRBD1. Germline V gene lookup returns CDR1 SGHRS and CDR2 YFSETQ. Unmatched junction bases numbered 3, after V lost 5 bases and J lost 1 base. This CDR3 has 14 residues. CDR3 coding DNA: TGCGCCAGCAGACAGGGGGCCGGGAACACTGAAGCTTTCTTT. This sequence encodes CASRQGAGNTEAFF.

V usage is TRBV18 and J usage is TRBJ1-1; 7 bases agree with TRBD1. The CDR3 has 15 residues. Trimming removed 0 bases from V and 1 base from J; junction bases left unmatched: 2. Per the germline V gene, CDR1 is KGHSH and CDR2 is LQKENI. The CDR3 DNA reads as TGTGCCAGCTCACCACCGGACAGGAGGAACACTGAAGCTTTCTTT. This gives the protein CASSPPDRRNTEAFF.

In its sample, this clone was seen once. This chain links TRBV18 with TRBJ1-4, with no clear D. V was shortened by 2 bases and J by 2 bases, with 9 bases between the two germline ends. This CDR3 spans 15 amino acids. Germline assignment: CDR1 KGHSH and CDR2 LQKENI. The CDR3 DNA follows: TGTGCCAGCTCACCAAGTGGAAGTACTAATGAAAAACTGTTTTTT. It is translated as CASSPSGSTNEKLFF. Full variable domain (outside the CDR3, taken from reference TRBV18 and TRBJ1-4): NAGVMQNPRHLVRRRGQEARLRCSPMKGHSHVYWYRQLPEEGLKFMVYLQKENIIDESGMPKERFSAEFPKEGPSILRIQQVVRGDSAAYFCASSPSGSTNEKLFFGSGTQLSVL.